This TCR beta chain was observed in a study of blood T cell repertoires in COVID-19. The V end was cut by 0 bases, the J end by 2 bases, with 7 bases between. CDR1 SGHRS and CDR2 YFSETQ come from the germline V gene. The CDR3 consists of 14 residues. This clone was picked up one time. Methods used by the authors: Researchers report that nucleated cell counts were estimated from reference gene primer amplification. The table came from immunoSEQ multiplex PCR; TCRdb's copy has only in-frame clones and leaves some out. From that table come the V and J calls and clone size; the DNA was used to work out D and trimming. Of about 270,000 clones in the sample, roughly nine tenths were seen once.

The V and J genes are TRBV5-1 and TRBJ2-3, with D possibly TRBD1 on 6 matching bases. Sequences were obtained from peripheral blood. This TCR came from a middle-aged man with active or convalescent COVID-19. In nucleotides, the CDR3 is TGCGCCAGCAGCTTGGGGACAGCCACAGATACGCAGTATTTT. This translates into CASSLGTATDTQYF.